The 17 T cell receptor beta chains below all came from one sample that was sequenced in a study of spatial heterogeneity in lung cancer. TCRdb analysed the 5' RACE reads with MiXCR anew, one entry per CDR3 protein. The sample has around 11,000 distinct CDR3 sequences, approximately 6.3% seen once; the top ten hold around 30%. The sample's time point: sample taken at primary tumor resection. The sample was normal lung tissue next to the tumor, taken at surgery. The receptors here all came from a male donor with early-stage non-small cell lung cancer.

The chain employs TRBV7-9 and TRBJ1-1; D possibly corresponds to TRBD1 (5 bases). Germline CDR1 is SEHNR and CDR2 is FQNEAQ (reference sequence). With 5 bases removed from V and 0 bases from J, the gap between germline ends came to 10 bases. There are 14 residues in the CDR3. This chain's CDR3 is CASSIQVLNTEAFF. DNA of the CDR3: TGTGCCAGCAGCATACAGGTTTTGAACACTGAAGCTTTCTTT.

At least ten counts were recorded for this clonotype. The chain links TRBV28 to TRBJ1-2; D gene uncertain. Trimming shortened V by 5 bases and J by 1 base, and 11 bases separated the two germline ends. This CDR3 comprises 14 residues. The germline V gene has CDR1 MDHEN and CDR2 SYDVKM. This CDR3 is CASSMDLSNYGYTF. CDR3 in DNA: TGTGCCAGCAGTATGGACCTTAGTAACTATGGCTACACCTTC.

This clonotype was picked up many times. The rearrangement joins TRBV6-6 to TRBJ2-7, with D perhaps TRBD1 (6 bases). The germline V gene encodes CDR1 MNHNY and CDR2 SVGAGI (reference sequence). V was cut by 7 bases and J by 3 bases, with 7 bases left in between. CDR3 length: 11 amino acids. CDR3 amino acids: CASKTGYEQYF. CDR3 DNA sequence: TGTGCCAGCAAGACAGGCTACGAGCAGTACTTC.

The chain recombines TRBV6-2 or TRBV6-3 with TRBJ2-1; the match to TRBD1 covers 10 bases. From germline, CDR1 is MNHEY and CDR2 SVGEGT. The CDR3 runs to 14 residues. V lost 6 bases to trimming and J lost 6 bases; unmatched junction nucleotides: 5. CDR3 sequence reads: CASRGQGTLNEQFF. The CDR3 region has the DNA TGTGCCAGCAGGGGACAGGGGACCCTCAATGAGCAGTTCTTC.

This rearrangement joins TRBV6-2 or TRBV6-3 to TRBJ1-3, with D maybe TRBD1 (5 bases). The germline V and J ends were trimmed by 5 bases and 4 bases, with 15 bases remaining between them. The CDR3 has 15 residues. Looked up from germline, CDR1 is MNHEY and CDR2 is SVGEGT. CDR3 loop: CASSPHGGVGNTIYF. The CDR3 DNA reads TGTGCCAGCAGTCCCCACGGAGGGGTCGGAAACACCATATATTTT.

This clonotype was observed at least ten times. This chain uses TRBV6-6 with TRBJ2-7, with 9 bases that match TRBD1. The length of the CDR3 is 14 residues. The V segment lost 2 bases and the J segment 6 bases; nucleotides outside the gene matches: 5. Germline CDR1 and CDR2: MNHNY and SVGAGI (reference sequence). DNA of the CDR3: TGTGCCAGCAGTTACGTTTTGGACAGGGGCGAGCAGTACTTC. Translation gives CASSYVLDRGEQYF.

This clonotype showed up just once. The rearrangement uses TRBV29-1 and TRBJ1-1; D is perhaps TRBD1 (5 bases). Germline loops: CDR1 SQVTM, CDR2 ANQGSEA. CDR3 length: 14 residues. Trimming shortened V by 4 bases and J by 3 bases, and 15 bases separated the two germline ends. CDR3 nucleotides: TGCAGCGTTGGCCTCCAAGGGGCGTACACTGAAGCTTTCTTT. This sequence encodes CSVGLQGAYTEAFF.

The sample holds many counts of this clonotype. This rearrangement joins TRBV9 to TRBJ2-3, with no clear D. Germline-derived CDR1 and CDR2 are SGDLS and YYNGEE. V dropped 2 bases and J dropped 2 bases, with 9 bases sitting between them. The CDR3 covers 14 residues. CDR3: CASSVNGYTDTQYF. CDR3 DNA: TGTGCCAGCAGCGTGAACGGGTACACAGATACGCAGTATTTT.

This clonotype was detected many times. The chain has TRBV30 and TRBJ1-4, with D maybe TRBD1 (5 bases). CDR3 length equals 13 residues. The germline gives CDR1 GTSNPN, CDR2 SVGIG (reference sequence). V lost 5 bases, J lost 5 bases, and 12 bases lay in between. The chain's CDR3 is CAWDGRGNEKLFF. DNA for the CDR3: TGTGCCTGGGACGGACGGGGGAATGAAAAACTGTTTTTT.

This clonotype has at least ten counts. V gene TRBV5-1 combines with J gene TRBJ2-7, with D maybe TRBD2 (6 bases). V dropped 0 bases and J dropped 5 bases, with 6 bases sitting between them. The CDR3 is 12 amino acids. The germline gives CDR1 SGHRS, CDR2 YFSETQ. Here the CDR3 reads CASSLGGDEQYF. Written as DNA, the CDR3 is TGCGCCAGCAGCTTGGGCGGGGACGAGCAGTACTTC.

This clonotype counts as medium-sized. This rearrangement joins TRBV27 to TRBJ2-3; unclear D gene. CDR3 size: 17 residues. Germline assignment: CDR1 MNHEY and CDR2 SMNVEV (reference sequence). V was clipped by 2 bases and J by 4 bases, with 19 bases between them. CDR3 loop: CASSLIGPSSPSDTQYF. The CDR3 coding sequence is TGTGCCAGCAGTTTAATCGGGCCCAGCAGTCCGTCAGATACGCAGTATTTT.

This clonotype was seen only a few times. CDR3 residues: CASSLGGASYEQYF. CDR3 DNA sequence: TGCGCCAGCAGCTTAGGGGGGGCGTCCTACGAGCAGTACTTC. The chain combines TRBV5-1 with TRBJ2-7, with TRBD2 as a possible D gene (7 bases). The CDR3 loop spans 14 amino acids. CDR1 and CDR2 from the germline V gene are SGHRS and YFSETQ. The germline V and J ends were trimmed by 2 bases and 1 base, with 10 bases remaining between them.

In its sample, this clonotype was seen many times. The rearrangement links TRBV9 to TRBJ2-7; D possibly corresponds to TRBD1 (6 bases). Germline V gives CDR1 SGDLS, CDR2 YYNGEE. The CDR3 loop spans 15 amino acids. The germline V and J ends were trimmed by 0 bases and 0 bases, with 10 bases remaining between them. This CDR3 is CASSVAGDNSYEQYF. DNA for the CDR3: TGTGCCAGCAGCGTAGCCGGGGACAACTCCTACGAGCAGTACTTC.

Of note for this clonotype: This sequence may be a read error, since a much larger clone differs from it by one base. The chain carries TRBV27 and TRBJ1-1; no reliable D call. This CDR3 has 13 amino acids. V lost 4 bases and J 1 base, leaving 7 bases between the germline ends. Germline V lookup: CDR1 MNHEY, CDR2 SMNVEV (reference sequence). In nucleotides, the CDR3 is TGTGCCAGCAGTTATTCCGGGAACACTGAAGCTTTCTTT. Its translation: CASSYSGNTEAFF.

Many counts were recorded for this clonotype. The chain joins TRBV5-4 to TRBJ2-7, with D uncertain. CDR1 SGHNT and CDR2 YYREEE come from the germline V gene (reference sequence). The CDR3 sequence is 13 residues long. Trimming cost V 3 bases and J 0 bases, with 7 bases left between them. CDR3 nucleotides: TGTGCCAGCAGCTACCGGAACTCCTACGAGCAGTACTTC. Translation: CASSYRNSYEQYF. Combining the CDR3 with reference TRBV5-4 and TRBJ2-7 gives the whole variable domain ETGVTQSPTHLIKTRGQQVTLRCSSQSGHNTVSWYQQALGQGPQFIFQYYREEENGRGNFPPRFSGLQFPNYSSELNVNALELDDSALYLCASSYRNSYEQYFGPGTRLTVT.

This clonotype has a handful of counts. V is TRBV7-9 and J is TRBJ1-5; 7 nucleotides agree with TRBD1. The V gene end was trimmed by 0 bases and the J gene end by 5 bases; junction bases not matched to a gene: 7. Germline values: CDR1 SEHNR, CDR2 FQNEAQ (reference sequence). This CDR3 is 16 amino acids long. The CDR3 reads CASSLADEDRYQPQHF. Here the CDR3 DNA reads TGTGCCAGCAGCTTAGCGGACGAGGACAGGTATCAGCCCCAGCATTTT. Drawing the rest from reference TRBV7-9 and TRBJ1-5, the complete variable domain is DTGVSQNPRHKITKRGQNVTFRCDPISEHNRLYWYRQTLGQGPEFLTYFQNEAQLEKSRLLSDRFSAERPKGSFSTLEIQRTEQGDSAMYLCASSLADEDRYQPQHFGDGTRLSIL.

The J gene is TRBJ1-2, the V gene TRBV29-1; a possible D gene is TRBD1 (5 bases). V was trimmed by 8 bases and J by 7 bases, leaving 26 bases between them. CDR3 size: 15 residues. Germline V gives CDR1 SQVTM, CDR2 ANQGSEA. DNA for the CDR3: TGCAGCTCTGGGGACGGATCACCCTTATCAGGTGGCTACACCTTC. Translated: CSSGDGSPLSGGYTF.